Detailed here is one TCR beta chain. Its antigen is unknown. No much larger clonotype is one base removed from it; base qualities were not supplied. The sample comes from a study of shared clonotypes between healthy human individuals (TCRdb year 2020). With regard to the full study: Three men and two women, aged 18 to 49 years, made up the cohort. Per donor, three plates each were used for CD4 naive and CD4 memory, two for CD8 naive, and one for CD8 memory. To estimate repertoire size and how much clonotypes are shared between individuals, the study performed deep sequencing of blood TCR repertoires from a handful of healthy adults. Different laboratories and diverse techniques were used to prepare libraries and sequence TCR repertoires, to increase sequencing depth and limit assay-specific biases. Each donor's leukapheresis produced roughly between about 0.8 and 8.9 billion PBMCs. Broad study findings and their caveats: Pairwise subsampling indicated that sequencing depth was expected to affect the degree of clonotype sharing among donors. Even with the large sequencing depth, rarefaction of the sorted-subset datasets indicated that sequencing was incomplete. Naive subsets generally had larger estimated clonotype richness than memory subsets. Compared with non-shared clonotypes, clonotypes shared by all four sorted-subset donors had higher generation probabilities. About 5% of naive CD4, roughly 3.5% of naive CD8, approximately 2% of memory CD4, and 0.35% to 0.4% of memory CD8 clonotypes were shared across several donors. The small number of donors limited the genetic and exposure-history diversity represented. Sampling was restricted to blood, and TCR repertoires in tissues likely differ from the TCR repertoires found in blood.

The donors were healthy, HIV-negative adults who had no recently reported acute infections or vaccinations. Every donor was a Caucasian adult living in Nashville, Tennessee, USA. Magnetic negative selection was used to enrich CD4+ T cells, after which naive cells were positively selected on CD45RA and the negative fraction became the memory subset. Blood was obtained by leukapheresis, after which PBMCs were separated by Ficoll-Histopaque density gradient centrifugation and cryopreserved in liquid nitrogen vapor phase. Analytical flow cytometry was used to check the purity and quantity of each magnetically sorted T cell population. From each sorted fraction, genomic DNA was isolated and quantified by UV absorbance on a Nanodrop 2000c. TCR CDR3 regions were amplified from genomic DNA by multiplex PCR using the deep immunoSEQ assay. Extracted genomic DNA from each cell subset was spread evenly across all wells of several immunoSEQ 96-well plates, with each plate serving as a replicate. For sorted subsets, each replicate PCR was loaded with about 200 ng genomic DNA, equivalent to 25,000 to 30,000 T cell genomes. Purified libraries were quantified with a Qubit 3.0 fluorometer, sized on a Bioanalyzer 2100, and re-quantified with the KAPA Library Quantification kit. Each immunoSEQ 96-well plate was sequenced on its own single-read 150-cycle Illumina NextSeq 550 flow cell. As for the authors' bioinformatics: The immunoSEQ output contained only junctional sequences without quality scores, so filtering could not match that applied to full-length reads. Sequences were annotated with PyIR, a Python wrapper for IgBLAST v1.9, and V/J genes and CDR3 were assigned using IMGT germline references. Any read was removed if the V/J assignment was weak (E-value above 1e-6), the CDR3 was missing, or the read contained stop codons, out-of-frame junctions, or ambiguous translated residues. V3J clonotypes were defined as sequences sharing an identical inferred V gene, J gene, and CDR3 amino acid sequence. To compute the percentage overlap between repertoires, the number of shared unique clonotypes was divided by the size of the smaller repertoire. Repertoire richness was assessed with RTK rarefaction, the Chao1 estimator, and Recon v2.1 estimates of unobserved clonotypes. Generation probabilities were computed with OLGA for all TCRbeta clonotypes obtained by the gDNA method from a handful of donors. Sourced from immuneACCESS, this table was stored by TCRdb with only in-frame sequences that have V and J called. A share of the clones is absent; for the studies checked, an unresolved V gene accounts for under half, and the remainder has no known explanation. From that table come the V and J calls and clone size; the DNA was used to work out D and trimming. In all, the sample holds about 1.5 million clones, and approximately 98% of those were seen once. Clones ranked in the top ten supply less than 0.55% of the sample.

CDR1 MNHEY and CDR2 SMNVEV are derived from the germline V gene (reference sequence). The CDR3 covers 15 residues, taking in both the cysteine and the phenylalanine. Of the read, only the CDR3 DNA is kept; its 45 bases are in frame from base 1. Here V drops 6 bases and J drops 6 bases, and the junction holds 11 bases not matched to any gene. This sequence uses TRBV27 and TRBJ2-3, with 8 middle bases fitting TRBD2. The clonotype was recovered from a man aged 25-45 years in good health. Sequences were obtained from naive CD4+ T cells sorted from blood. The sample's cell subset or site label, in plain terms: CD45RA+ positively selected. The nucleotide sequence is given as TGTGCCAGCAGAACATCCAGCGGGAGTTTCGATACGCAGTATTTT. Its translation reads: CASRTSSGSFDTQYF.